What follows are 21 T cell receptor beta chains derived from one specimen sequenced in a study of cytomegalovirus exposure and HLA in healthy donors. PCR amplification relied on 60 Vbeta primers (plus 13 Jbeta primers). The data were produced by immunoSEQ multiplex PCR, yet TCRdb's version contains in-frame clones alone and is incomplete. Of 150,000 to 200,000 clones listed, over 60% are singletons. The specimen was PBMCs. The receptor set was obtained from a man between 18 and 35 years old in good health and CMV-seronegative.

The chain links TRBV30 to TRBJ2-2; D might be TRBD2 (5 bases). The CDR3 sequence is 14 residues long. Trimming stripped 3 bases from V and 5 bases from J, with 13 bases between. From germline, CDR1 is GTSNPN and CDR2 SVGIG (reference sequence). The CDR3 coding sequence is TGTGCCTGGAGCAAAAAAGGCGGGACCGGGGAGCTGTTTTTT. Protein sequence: CAWSKKGGTGELFF.

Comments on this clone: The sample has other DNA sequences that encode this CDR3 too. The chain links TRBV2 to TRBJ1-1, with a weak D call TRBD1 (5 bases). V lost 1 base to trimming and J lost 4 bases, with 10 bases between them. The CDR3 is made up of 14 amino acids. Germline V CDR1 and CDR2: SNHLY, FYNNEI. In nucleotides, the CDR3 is TGTGCCAGCAGTGAAGGTCAGGGCTCCACTGAAGCTTTCTTT. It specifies CASSEGQGSTEAFF.

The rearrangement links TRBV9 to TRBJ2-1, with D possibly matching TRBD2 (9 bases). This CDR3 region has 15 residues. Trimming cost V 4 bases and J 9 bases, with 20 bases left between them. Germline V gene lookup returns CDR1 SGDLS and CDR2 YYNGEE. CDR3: CASSPRGRGGGEQFF. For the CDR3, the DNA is TGTGCCAGCAGCCCCAGGGGGCGGGGGGGCGGTGAGCAGTTCTTC. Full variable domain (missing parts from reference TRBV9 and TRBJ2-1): DSGVTQTPKHLITATGQRVTLRCSPRSGDLSVYWYQQSLDQGLQFLIQYYNGEERAKGNILERFSAQQFPDLHSELNLSSLELGDSALYFCASSPRGRGGGEQFFGPGTRLTVL.

CDR3 sequence: CASRRGSGGGETQYF. The CDR3 DNA sequence: TGTGCCAGCAGGAGGGGTAGCGGGGGCGGGGAGACCCAGTACTTC. The rearrangement joins TRBV2 to TRBJ2-5, with 9 nucleotides matching TRBD2. The CDR3 is made up of 15 amino acids. V trimming: 6 bases; J trimming: 5 bases; junction bases outside the gene matches: 10. Per germline, CDR1 SNHLY and CDR2 FYNNEI.

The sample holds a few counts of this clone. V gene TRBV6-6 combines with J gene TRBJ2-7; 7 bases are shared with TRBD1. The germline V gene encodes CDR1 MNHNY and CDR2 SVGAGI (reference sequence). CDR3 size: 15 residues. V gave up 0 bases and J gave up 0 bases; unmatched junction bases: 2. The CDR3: CASSYSGQDSYEQYF. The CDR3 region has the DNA TGTGCCAGCAGTTACTCCGGACAGGACTCCTACGAGCAGTACTTC.

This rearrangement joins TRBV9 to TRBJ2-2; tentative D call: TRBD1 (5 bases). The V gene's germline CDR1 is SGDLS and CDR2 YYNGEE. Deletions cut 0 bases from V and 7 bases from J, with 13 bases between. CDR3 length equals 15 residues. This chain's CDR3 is CASSVGFPQGGELFF. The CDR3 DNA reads TGTGCCAGCAGCGTAGGGTTCCCCCAGGGCGGGGAGCTGTTTTTT.

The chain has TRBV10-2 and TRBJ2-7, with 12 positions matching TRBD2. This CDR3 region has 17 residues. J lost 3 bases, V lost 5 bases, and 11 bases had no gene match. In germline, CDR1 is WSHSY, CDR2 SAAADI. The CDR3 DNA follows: TGCGCCAGCAGTAAGATTCCTAGCGGGAGGGCGGGCTACGAGCAGTACTTC. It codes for CASSKIPSGRAGYEQYF.

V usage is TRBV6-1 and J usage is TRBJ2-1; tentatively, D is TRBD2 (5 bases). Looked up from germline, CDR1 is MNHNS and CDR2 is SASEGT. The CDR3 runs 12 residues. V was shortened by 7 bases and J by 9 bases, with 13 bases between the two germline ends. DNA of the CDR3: TGTGCCAGCAACGGGGTCGGGTTTGAGCAGTTCTTC. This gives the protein CASNGVGFEQFF.

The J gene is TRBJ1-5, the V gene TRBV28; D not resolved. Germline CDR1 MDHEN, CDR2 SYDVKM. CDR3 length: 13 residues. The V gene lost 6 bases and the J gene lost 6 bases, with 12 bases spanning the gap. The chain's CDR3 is CASRGDKFQPQHF. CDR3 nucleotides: TGTGCCAGCAGGGGAGACAAGTTTCAGCCCCAGCATTTT. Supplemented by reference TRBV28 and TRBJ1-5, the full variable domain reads DVKVTQSSRYLVKRTGEKVFLECVQDMDHENMFWYRQDPGLGLRLIYFSYDVKMKEKGDIPEGYSVSREKKERFSLILESASTNQTSMYLCASRGDKFQPQHFGDGTRLSIL.

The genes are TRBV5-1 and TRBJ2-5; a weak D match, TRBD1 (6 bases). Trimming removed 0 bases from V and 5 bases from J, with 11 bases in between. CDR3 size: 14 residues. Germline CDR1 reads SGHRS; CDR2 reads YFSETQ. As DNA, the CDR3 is TGCGCCAGCAGCTTGGAGTACAGGGAGGAGACCCAGTACTTC. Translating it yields CASSLEYREETQYF.

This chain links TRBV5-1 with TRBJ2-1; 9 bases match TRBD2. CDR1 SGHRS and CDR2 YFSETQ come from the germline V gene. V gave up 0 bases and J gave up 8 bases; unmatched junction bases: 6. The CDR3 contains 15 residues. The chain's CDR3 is CASSLGGRAPDEQFF. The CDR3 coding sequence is TGCGCCAGCAGCTTGGGCGGGAGGGCCCCCGATGAGCAGTTCTTC.

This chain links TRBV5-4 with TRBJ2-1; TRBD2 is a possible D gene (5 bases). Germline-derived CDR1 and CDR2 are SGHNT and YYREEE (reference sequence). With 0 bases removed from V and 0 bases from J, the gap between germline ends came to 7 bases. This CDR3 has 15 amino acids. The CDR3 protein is CASSLVTSSYNEQFF. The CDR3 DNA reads TGTGCCAGCAGCTTGGTTACTAGCTCCTACAATGAGCAGTTCTTC.

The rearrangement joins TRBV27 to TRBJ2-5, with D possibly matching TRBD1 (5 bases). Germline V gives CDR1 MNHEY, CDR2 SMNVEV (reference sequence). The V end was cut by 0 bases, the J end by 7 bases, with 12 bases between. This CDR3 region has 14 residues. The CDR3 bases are TGTGCCAGCAGTTTATCTATAGGGGTTGGGACCCAGTACTTC. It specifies CASSLSIGVGTQYF.

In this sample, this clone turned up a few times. CDR3 sequence (DNA): TGCGCCAGCAGCCAAGGGGGATTGGGGGATGAGCAGTTCTTC. Its protein product is CASSQGGLGDEQFF. The V gene is TRBV5-1, the J gene TRBJ2-1; weak D call: TRBD1 (6 bases). CDR1 and CDR2 (germline): SGHRS, YFSETQ. Trimming cost V 4 bases and J 8 bases, with 16 bases left between them. This CDR3 comprises 14 residues.

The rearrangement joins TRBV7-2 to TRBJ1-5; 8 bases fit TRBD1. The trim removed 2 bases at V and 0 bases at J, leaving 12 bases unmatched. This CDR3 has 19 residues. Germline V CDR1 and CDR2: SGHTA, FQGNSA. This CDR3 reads CASSLIRAGGFYSNQPQHF. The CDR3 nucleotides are TGTGCCAGCAGCTTAATTCGGGCAGGGGGCTTTTATAGCAATCAGCCCCAGCATTTT.

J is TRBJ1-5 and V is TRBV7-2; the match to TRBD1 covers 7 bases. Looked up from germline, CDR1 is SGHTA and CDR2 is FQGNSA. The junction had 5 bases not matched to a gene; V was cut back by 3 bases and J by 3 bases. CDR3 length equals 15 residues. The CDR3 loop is CASSFTGDNNQPQHF. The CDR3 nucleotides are TGTGCCAGCAGCTTTACAGGGGACAACAATCAGCCCCAGCATTTT. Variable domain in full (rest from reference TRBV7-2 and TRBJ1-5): GAGVSQSPSNKVTEKGKDVELRCDPISGHTALYWYRQSLGQGLEFLIYFQGNSAPDKSGLPSDRFSAERTGGSVSTLTIQRTQQEDSAVYLCASSFTGDNNQPQHFGDGTRLSIL.

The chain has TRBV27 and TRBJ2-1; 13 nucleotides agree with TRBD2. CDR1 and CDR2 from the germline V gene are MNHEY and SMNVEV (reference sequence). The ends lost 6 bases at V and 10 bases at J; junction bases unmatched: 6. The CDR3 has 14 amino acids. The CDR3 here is CASRNRLAGGEQFF. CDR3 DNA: TGTGCCAGCAGGAACAGACTAGCGGGGGGAGAGCAGTTCTTC.

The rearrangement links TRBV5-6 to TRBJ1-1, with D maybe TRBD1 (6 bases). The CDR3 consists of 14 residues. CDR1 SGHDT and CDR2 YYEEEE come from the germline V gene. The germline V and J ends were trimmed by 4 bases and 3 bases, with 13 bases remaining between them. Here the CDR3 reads CASSRGREYTEAFF. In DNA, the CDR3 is TGTGCCAGCAGCCGGGGGCGGGAGTACACTGAAGCTTTCTTT.

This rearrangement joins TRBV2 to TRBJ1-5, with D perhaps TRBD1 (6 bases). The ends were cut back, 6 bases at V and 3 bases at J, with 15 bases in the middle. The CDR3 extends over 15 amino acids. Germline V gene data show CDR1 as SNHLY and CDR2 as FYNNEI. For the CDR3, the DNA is TGTGCCAGCAGGGGGACAAGAGGTCACAATCAGCCCCAGCATTTT. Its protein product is CASRGTRGHNQPQHF.

The CDR3 bases are TGTGCCAGCAGTGACGGCCAGGGGAGAACAGATACGCAGTATTTT. It translates to CASSDGQGRTDTQYF. This sequence joins TRBV2 and TRBJ2-3, with a tentative D call TRBD1 (6 bases). The CDR3 is 15 residues long. From germline, CDR1 is SNHLY and CDR2 FYNNEI. V shed 3 bases and J shed 3 bases, with 13 bases lying between them. The full variable domain, rest sourced from reference TRBV2 and TRBJ2-3, is EPEVTQTPSHQVTQMGQEVILRCVPISNHLYFYWYRQILGQKVEFLVSFYNNEISEKSEIFDDQFSVERPDGSNFTLKIRSTKLEDSAMYFCASSDGQGRTDTQYFGPGTRLTVL.

The CDR3 spells CASSSTGGYGYTF. CDR3 coding DNA: TGTGCCAGCAGTTCGACAGGGGGCTATGGCTACACCTTC. V usage is TRBV28 and J usage is TRBJ1-2; 9 bases line up with TRBD1. Germline CDR1 MDHEN, CDR2 SYDVKM. The V segment lost 4 bases and the J segment 4 bases; nucleotides outside the gene matches: 1. The CDR3 has 13 amino acids.